The entry below describes one T cell receptor (beta chain). The data stem from a study of blood T cell repertoires in COVID-19. TCRdb's table, derived via immunoSEQ multiplex PCR, lists solely in-frame clones and lacks some. The sample yields approximately 190,000 clones, 84% seen once. This CDR3 has 15 residues. V dropped 0 bases and J dropped 7; count of bases not matched to a gene: 6. Germline V CDR1 and CDR2: SGHKS, YYEKEE (reference sequence). The sequence was obtained from a woman aged 70-85 years with active or convalescent COVID-19. V gene TRBV5-5 combines with J gene TRBJ2-5; TRBD2 matches at 10 bases. Sequenced sample: peripheral blood. The CDR3 DNA reads TGTGCCAGCAGCTTGGTTCCTAGCGGGAGAGTGACCCAGTACTTC. This gives the protein CASSLVPSGRVTQYF.